The 10 T cell receptor beta chains in this list originate from one sample, sequenced in a study of blood T cell repertoires in COVID-19. Profiled with immunoSEQ multiplex PCR; TCRdb holds only in-frame clones, not every one. Of approximately 260,000 clones in the sample, approximately 86% are singletons; the top ten hold under 5.5%. Sequenced sample: peripheral blood. All receptors derive from a woman aged 80 or over with active or convalescent COVID-19.

This clone came up once. The chain has TRBV29-1 and TRBJ2-7; 9 positions agree with TRBD2. In germline, CDR1 is SQVTM, CDR2 ANQGSEA. CDR3 length equals 14 residues. Trimming cost V 4 bases and J 7 bases; bases outside gene matches: 11. This chain's CDR3 is CSVGRGGPDGEQYF. The CDR3 DNA follows: TGCAGCGTTGGGCGGGGGGGCCCGGATGGGGAGCAGTACTTC.

The chain links TRBV5-4 to TRBJ2-1, with 9 bases that match TRBD2. V lost 1 base, J lost 0 bases, and 8 bases stayed unmatched. The CDR3 has 18 residues. Germline CDR1 reads SGHNT; CDR2 reads YYREEE (reference sequence). For the CDR3, the DNA is TGTGCCAGCAGCTTGACCCTGACTAGCGGTAGCTCCTACAATGAGCAGTTCTTC. Translated: CASSLTLTSGSSYNEQFF.

The chain links TRBV4-1 to TRBJ2-3, with TRBD2 identical over 9 bases. The CDR3 totals 19 residues. The V gene's germline CDR1 is MGHRA and CDR2 YSYEKL. Trimming cost V 0 bases and J 4 bases; bases outside gene matches: 14. CDR3 in DNA: TGCGCCAGCAGCCAAGAAATAGCGGGAGTATCCTCCCGCGCAGATACGCAGTATTTT. Translation gives CASSQEIAGVSSRADTQYF.

V is TRBV5-6 and J is TRBJ2-5; no clear D gene. The germline V gene encodes CDR1 SGHDT and CDR2 YYEEEE. This CDR3 is built from 13 residues. Trimming left V 3 bases short and J 5 bases short, with 11 bases between. CDR3 residues: CASSSSDGETQYF. The CDR3 DNA reads TGTGCCAGCAGCTCGTCCGACGGGGAGACCCAGTACTTC.

The chain has TRBV5-1 and TRBJ2-2, with 11 bases aligning to TRBD2. V trimming: 0 bases; J trimming: 4 bases; junction bases outside the gene matches: 2. Germline loops: CDR1 SGHRS, CDR2 YFSETQ. The CDR3 extends over 16 amino acids. The CDR3 nucleotides read TGCGCCAGCAGCTTGGTTAGCGGGGGGGCCACCGGGGAGCTGTTTTTT. Translated, it gives CASSLVSGGATGELFF.

The rearrangement links TRBV5-1 to TRBJ1-1; 7 bases fit TRBD1. The junction had 3 bases not matched to a gene; V was cut back by 4 bases and J by 0 bases. The length of the CDR3 is 14 residues. Germline values: CDR1 SGHRS, CDR2 YFSETQ. The CDR3, as DNA: TGCGCCAGCAGCCAGGGGACAGTGAACACTGAAGCTTTCTTT. This sequence encodes CASSQGTVNTEAFF.

V gene TRBV19 combines with J gene TRBJ2-3, with 12 bases matching TRBD1. V was pared by 7 bases and J by 9 bases, with 8 bases of the junction left unmatched. The germline V gene encodes CDR1 LNHDA and CDR2 SQIVND (reference sequence). The CDR3 sequence is 14 residues long. The DNA for the CDR3 is TGTGCCAGTACCCCCCGGGACAGGGGGCGAACGCAGTATTTT. Translating it yields CASTPRDRGRTQYF.

The chain couples TRBV6-2 or TRBV6-3 to TRBJ1-2; 7 bases match TRBD1. Germline V gives CDR1 MNHEY, CDR2 SVGEGT. V lost 5 bases and J lost 4; bases outside the gene matches: 16. The CDR3 contains 17 residues. CDR3 nucleotide sequence: TGTGCCAGCAGTCCGGCCGGGACAGAGCTCATCCTCTATGGCTACACCTTC. It translates to CASSPAGTELILYGYTF.

The CDR3 protein is CASSEHRVGYTF. The CDR3 nucleotides read TGTGCCAGCAGTGAACACAGGGTCGGCTACACCTTC. The chain carries TRBV6-1 and TRBJ1-2, with D possibly matching TRBD1 (6 bases). This CDR3 has 12 amino acids. Between the trimmed V and J ends, which lost 2 bases and 8 bases, there was a span of 9 bases. Germline values: CDR1 MNHNS, CDR2 SASEGT.

Of note for this clone: Other nucleotide sequences in the sample specify the same CDR3. This sequence joins TRBV5-1 and TRBJ1-6, with TRBD1 as a possible D gene (5 bases). Germline V lookup: CDR1 SGHRS, CDR2 YFSETQ. The CDR3 covers 14 residues. Trimming stripped 0 bases from V and 9 bases from J, with 10 bases between. The CDR3 loop reads CASSLVGAGSPLHF. DNA of the CDR3: TGCGCCAGCAGCTTGGTTGGGGCTGGTTCACCCCTCCACTTT.